Presented here are 12 T cell receptor beta chains from one specimen sequenced in a study of T cell responses to AZD1222 COVID-19 vaccine. Produced via immunoSEQ multiplex PCR; TCRdb's table is partial and in-frame only. The table records around 130,000 clones, over 90% of them present only once. Sample: peripheral blood, taken on day 0 of AZD1222 vaccination. The receptor source for this set is an adult in good health.

J is TRBJ2-1 and V is TRBV3-1 (or the pseudogene TRBV3-2), with 14 bases identical to TRBD2. The germline CDR1 and CDR2 sequences are LGHDT and YNNKEL (reference sequence). This CDR3 is built from 17 residues. Trimming cost V 2 bases and J 7 bases; bases outside gene matches: 7. The CDR3 DNA reads TGTGCCAGCAGCCAATTTAGGGGACTAGCGGGAGTTAATGAGCAGTTCTTC. It translates to CASSQFRGLAGVNEQFF.

The V and J genes are TRBV21-1 and TRBJ2-5. TRBV21-1 counts as a pseudogene. This CDR3 comprises 15 residues. CDR3: CASSTTSSYQETQYF. The CDR3 nucleotides are TGTGCCAGCAGCACCACGTCATCGTACCAAGAGACCCAGTACTTC.

The chain joins TRBV19 to TRBJ2-1; 7 nucleotides line up with TRBD1. With 5 bases clipped from V and 3 bases from J, the junction kept 4 bases outside the gene matches. The CDR3 is 14 residues long. Germline assignment: CDR1 LNHDA and CDR2 SQIVND (reference sequence). For the CDR3, the DNA is TGTGCCAGTAGTGAGCGACAGGGCTACAATGAGCAGTTCTTC. Its translation is CASSERQGYNEQFF.

The chain employs TRBV5-6 and TRBJ1-2, with TRBD1 matching 10 bases. Trimming cost V 4 bases and J 6 bases; bases outside gene matches: 9. This CDR3 is 15 amino acids long. Germline V CDR1 and CDR2: SGHDT, YYEEEE. CDR3 loop: CASSRMTGGEDGYTF. The CDR3 DNA reads as TGTGCCAGCAGCAGGATGACAGGGGGCGAGGATGGCTACACCTTC.

This clone came up once. This sequence joins TRBV6-5 and TRBJ2-1; D gene unclear. Trimming left V 5 bases short and J 0 bases short, with 11 bases between. Per the germline V gene, CDR1 is MNHEY and CDR2 is SVGAGI. This CDR3 has 15 residues. CDR3 nucleotide sequence: TGTGCCAGCAGTATCAGAGGAGCCTCCTACAATGAGCAGTTCTTC. Amino acid sequence: CASSIRGASYNEQFF.

V is TRBV6-5 and J is TRBJ1-1; a weak D match, TRBD1 (6 bases). Germline V CDR1 and CDR2: MNHEY, SVGAGI. V shed 11 bases and J shed 7 bases, with 20 bases lying between them. CDR3 length equals 13 residues. The CDR3 region is CASIPGTRYEAFF. CDR3 nucleotides: TGTGCCTCCATCCCCGGGACACGCTATGAAGCTTTCTTT.

The chain carries TRBV3-1 (or the pseudogene TRBV3-2) and TRBJ2-3; tentative D call: TRBD1 (6 bases). This CDR3 region has 16 residues. Germline V lookup: CDR1 LGHDT, CDR2 YNNKEL (reference sequence). Deletions cut 4 bases from V and 1 base from J, with 15 bases between. CDR3 sequence reads: CASSRKTGRGTDTQYF. Here the CDR3 DNA reads TGTGCCAGCAGCCGCAAGACAGGCCGGGGCACAGATACGCAGTATTTT.

The chain recombines TRBV7-8 with TRBJ2-7; maybe TRBD1 (6 bases). V lost 4 bases and J 2 bases, leaving 9 bases between the germline ends. CDR1 is SGHVS and CDR2 is FQNEAQ in the germline V gene. The CDR3 totals 13 residues. CDR3 in DNA: TGTGCCAGCAGCTGGACAGCCGCCTACGAGCAGTACTTC. Amino acid sequence: CASSWTAAYEQYF.

The CDR3 nucleotides read TGTGCCAGTAGTATAACAGGGACGCCTAGGGCTGAAGCTTTCTTT. It codes for CASSITGTPRAEAFF. The chain is built from TRBV19 and TRBJ1-1; weak D call: TRBD1 (6 bases). The germline gives CDR1 LNHDA, CDR2 SQIVND (reference sequence). The length of the CDR3 is 15 residues. The germline V and J ends were trimmed by 2 bases and 6 bases, with 16 bases remaining between them.

The chain uses TRBV6-4 and TRBJ2-3, with 8 bases lining up with TRBD2. Germline trimming cut 2 bases from V and 5 bases from J; bases unmatched to any gene: 6. The germline CDR1 and CDR2 sequences are MRHNA and SNTAGT. The CDR3 is 15 amino acids. CDR3 in DNA: TGTGCCAGCAGTGACGGGCTAGCGGGTAGAGATACGCAGTATTTT. This codes for CASSDGLAGRDTQYF.

The V and J genes are TRBV28 and TRBJ1-5; possibly TRBD1 for D (6 bases). CDR1 MDHEN and CDR2 SYDVKM come from the germline V gene. The CDR3 extends over 17 amino acids. V was trimmed by 6 bases and J by 3 bases, leaving 21 bases between them. Written as DNA, the CDR3 is TGTGCCAGCAGCTTAGGACTTGACAGGTTATACAATCAGCCCCAGCATTTT. This translates into CASSLGLDRLYNQPQHF.

J is TRBJ2-7 and V is TRBV30; D could derive from TRBD1 or TRBD2 (5 bases each). The V end lost 5 bases, the J end lost 2 bases, and 13 bases lay between the germline ends. Looked up from germline, CDR1 is GTSNPN and CDR2 is SVGIG (reference sequence). The CDR3 is made up of 13 amino acids. CDR3 sequence: CAWAGDGPYEQYF. The CDR3, as DNA: TGTGCCTGGGCTGGGGACGGCCCCTACGAGCAGTACTTC.